These 16 T cell receptor beta chains originate from one sample sequenced in a study of cytomegalovirus exposure and HLA in healthy donors. Data came from immunoSEQ multiplex PCR; TCRdb stores just in-frame clones and leaves some out. This sample yields 55,000 to 80,000 clones, of which approximately 95% are seen a single time; around 7% belongs to the top ten. Source material: PBMCs. These receptors were obtained from a woman under 30 in good health and CMV-seropositive.

This clone was picked up many times. The rearrangement joins TRBV2 to TRBJ1-1, with D unresolved. The CDR3 extends over 11 amino acids. CDR1 SNHLY and CDR2 FYNNEI come from the germline V gene. Trimming shortened V by 7 bases and J by 8 bases, and 11 bases separated the two germline ends. The CDR3 sequence: CASMGWAEAFF. The CDR3 DNA follows: TGTGCCAGCATGGGTTGGGCAGAAGCTTTCTTT.

The chain carries TRBV11-2 and TRBJ2-7; TRBD1 matches at 11 bases. Unmatched junction bases numbered 7, after V lost 5 bases and J lost 4 bases. Per germline, CDR1 SGHAT and CDR2 FQNNGV. The length of the CDR3 is 15 residues. This chain's CDR3 is CASSDPGQGEYEQYF. The CDR3 nucleotides are TGTGCCAGCAGCGACCCGGGACAGGGGGAGTACGAGCAGTACTTC.

The V and J genes are TRBV28 and TRBJ1-1, with 8 bases identical to TRBD1. Germline CDR1 MDHEN, CDR2 SYDVKM. CDR3 length equals 15 residues. Unmatched junction bases numbered 10, after V lost 3 bases and J lost 7 bases. The CDR3 DNA sequence: TGTGCCAGCAGTTTGCAGGGGGCGTCTAGTAATGAAGCTTTCTTT. Protein product: CASSLQGASSNEAFF. Complete variable domain (other parts from reference TRBV28 and TRBJ1-1): DVKVTQSSRYLVKRTGEKVFLECVQDMDHENMFWYRQDPGLGLRLIYFSYDVKMKEKGDIPEGYSVSREKKERFSLILESASTNQTSMYLCASSLQGASSNEAFFGQGTRLTVV.

The rearrangement links TRBV6-6 to TRBJ1-2; the D gene is possibly TRBD1 (5 bases). CDR1 is MNHNY and CDR2 is SVGAGI in the germline V gene (reference sequence). The CDR3 has 14 amino acids. The ends were cut back, 6 bases at V and 5 bases at J, with 16 bases in the middle. The CDR3 protein is CASRNGRGVYGYTF. The CDR3 DNA follows: TGTGCCAGCAGAAACGGGAGGGGTGTGTATGGCTACACCTTC.

The chain joins TRBV7-9 to TRBJ2-2, with 9 bases aligning to TRBD1. The CDR3 has 14 residues. The V gene's germline CDR1 is SEHNR and CDR2 FQNEAQ (reference sequence). V was pared by 7 bases and J by 5 bases, with 5 bases of the junction left unmatched. The CDR3 region has the DNA TGTGCCAGCATGCACAGGGGGCAGACCGGGGAGCTGTTTTTT. Amino acid sequence: CASMHRGQTGELFF.

As regards this clone: Other DNA sequences in this specimen translate into the identical CDR3. The J gene is TRBJ1-1, the V gene TRBV2; 7 bases fit TRBD1. V lost 6 bases, J lost 1 base, and 2 bases stayed unmatched. CDR3 length: 13 amino acids. Germline assignment: CDR1 SNHLY and CDR2 FYNNEI. The CDR3 is CASSRQGNTEAFF. DNA of the CDR3: TGTGCCAGCAGCCGACAGGGGAACACTGAAGCTTTCTTT. The whole variable domain, filled in from reference TRBV2 and TRBJ1-1, reads EPEVTQTPSHQVTQMGQEVILRCVPISNHLYFYWYRQILGQKVEFLVSFYNNEISEKSEIFDDQFSVERPDGSNFTLKIRSTKLEDSAMYFCASSRQGNTEAFFGQGTRLTVV.

The CDR3 is CAWQTSGSEQFF. The CDR3 DNA follows: TGTGCCTGGCAAACTAGCGGGAGTGAGCAGTTCTTC. This chain connects TRBV30 to TRBJ2-1; 11 nucleotides align to TRBD2. CDR3 length: 12 amino acids. V trimming: 5 bases; J trimming: 9 bases; junction bases outside the gene matches: 3. Germline V lookup: CDR1 GTSNPN, CDR2 SVGIG (reference sequence).

The chain employs TRBV6-6 and TRBJ1-5, with D perhaps TRBD1 (6 bases). The V end lost 4 bases, the J end lost 3 bases, and 13 bases lay between the germline ends. Germline V CDR1 and CDR2: MNHNY, SVGAGI (reference sequence). The CDR3 is made up of 15 amino acids. CDR3 protein: CASSFGGGHNQPQHF. CDR3 DNA sequence: TGTGCCAGCAGTTTCGGGGGGGGACACAATCAGCCCCAGCATTTT.

The V and J genes are TRBV11-3 and TRBJ1-2; D gene ambiguous. The CDR3 extends over 13 amino acids. V lost 0 bases, J lost 7 bases, and 9 bases lay in between. Germline V gene lookup returns CDR1 SGHNT and CDR2 YENEEA. Here the CDR3 DNA reads TGTGCCAGCAGCTTAGAACGCGGTGTTGGCTACACCTTC. Amino acids: CASSLERGVGYTF. The full variable domain, completed using reference TRBV11-3 and TRBJ1-2, is EAGVVQSPRYKIIEKKQPVAFWCNPISGHNTLYWYLQNLGQGPELLIRYENEEAVDDSQLPKDRFSAERLKGVDSTLKIQPAELGDSAVYLCASSLERGVGYTFGSGTRLTVV.

The chain links TRBV9 to TRBJ2-1, with a possible D match to TRBD2 (5 bases). The CDR3 runs to 16 residues. The V gene's germline CDR1 is SGDLS and CDR2 YYNGEE. V was cut by 3 bases and J by 5 bases, with 18 bases left in between. The CDR3 loop is CASSAGWASFNNEQFF. The CDR3 nucleotides are TGTGCCAGCAGCGCGGGATGGGCTTCATTCAACAATGAGCAGTTCTTC.

This chain joins TRBV15 and TRBJ2-5; no firm D call. Germline V gene sequence: CDR1 LNHNV, CDR2 YYDKDF (reference sequence). Trimming pared 6 bases from V and 5 bases from J, leaving 16 bases between. The CDR3 consists of 14 residues. This chain's CDR3 is CATSRPGDWETQYF. The CDR3 DNA is TGTGCCACCAGTCGCCCCGGCGACTGGGAGACCCAGTACTTC.

A single count supports this clone. This sequence joins TRBV7-6 and TRBJ1-2; 7 bases are a match to TRBD1. CDR1 and CDR2 from the germline V gene are SGHVS and FNYEAQ. This CDR3 has 16 residues. J was trimmed by 6 bases and V by 5 bases; bases with no gene match: 15. The CDR3 loop reads CASSAVGGQFSHGYTF. CDR3 in DNA: TGTGCCAGCAGCGCCGTTGGGGGACAGTTCAGTCATGGCTACACCTTC.

The rearrangement joins TRBV19 to TRBJ2-2, with a weak D call TRBD1 (6 bases). Trimming took 7 bases from V and 2 from J, leaving 11 bases between them. Germline V CDR1 and CDR2: LNHDA, SQIVND (reference sequence). The CDR3 has 14 amino acids. The CDR3 nucleotides are TGTGCCAGTACCGGACAGAGAAACACCGGGGAGCTGTTTTTT. This encodes CASTGQRNTGELFF.

This chain connects TRBV28 to TRBJ1-1; 9 bases are shared with TRBD1. The CDR3 is 13 amino acids. CDR1 is MDHEN and CDR2 is SYDVKM in the germline V gene. The ends lost 6 bases at V and 5 bases at J; junction bases unmatched: 4. This CDR3 reads CASRTGGRTEAFF. In DNA form, the CDR3 reads TGTGCCAGCAGGACAGGGGGACGGACTGAAGCTTTCTTT.

V and J are TRBV19 and TRBJ1-1; 8 bases align to TRBD1. The trim removed 5 bases at V and 5 bases at J, leaving 7 bases unmatched. The CDR3 contains 14 residues. Germline CDR1 is LNHDA and CDR2 is SQIVND (reference sequence). The CDR3 region is CASSSQTGVTEAFF. CDR3 in DNA: TGTGCCAGTAGTTCTCAGACAGGGGTAACTGAAGCTTTCTTT.

The J gene is TRBJ2-7, the V gene TRBV2; D remains unclear. There are 13 residues in the CDR3. Germline V gene lookup returns CDR1 SNHLY and CDR2 FYNNEI. Trimming took 3 bases from V and 7 from J, leaving 13 bases between them. The chain's CDR3 is CASSDSVVGEQYF. Here the CDR3 DNA reads TGTGCCAGCAGTGATTCGGTAGTCGGGGAGCAGTACTTC.